The entry that follows covers one T cell receptor (beta chain) sequence. One end of the junction does not line up with germline, which may come from a read error. This sample is drawn from a study of TIL therapy for anti-PD-1-resistant metastatic lung cancer. Regarding time point: pre-treatment sample, taken before nivolumab and TIL therapy. Tumor tissue came from excised metastases, mostly pleural nodules or supraclavicular lymph nodes. Germline V gene sequence: CDR1 MGHRA, CDR2 YSYEKL. The CDR3 has 14 residues. This was the immunoSEQ v3 assay. Profiled with immunoSEQ multiplex PCR; TCRdb holds only in-frame clones, not every one. The profile covers fewer than 30,000 clones, with 63% appearing a single time and about 16% taken by the ten largest.

Sequencing was performed on tumor tissue, taken at baseline. The clonotype comes from a woman aged 30 to 85 with non-small cell lung cancer. The chain has TRBV4-1 and TRBJ1-2; weak D call: TRBD1 (6 bases). CDR3 nucleotides: TGCGCCAGCAACCAAGGGGGGGCCTCCTATGGCTACACCTTC. This codes for CASNQGGASYGYTF.